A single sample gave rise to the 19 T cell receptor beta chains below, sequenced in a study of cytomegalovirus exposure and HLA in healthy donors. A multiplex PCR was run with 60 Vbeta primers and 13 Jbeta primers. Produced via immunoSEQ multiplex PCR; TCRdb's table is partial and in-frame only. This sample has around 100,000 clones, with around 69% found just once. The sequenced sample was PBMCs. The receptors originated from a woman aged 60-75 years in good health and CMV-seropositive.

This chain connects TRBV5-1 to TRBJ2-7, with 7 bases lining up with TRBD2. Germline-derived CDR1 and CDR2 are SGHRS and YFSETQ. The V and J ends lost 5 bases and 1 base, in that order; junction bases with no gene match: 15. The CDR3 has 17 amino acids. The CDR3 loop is CASSAIEGGSLSYEQYF. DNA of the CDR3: TGCGCCAGCAGTGCAATAGAAGGCGGGAGCCTTTCCTACGAGCAGTACTTC.

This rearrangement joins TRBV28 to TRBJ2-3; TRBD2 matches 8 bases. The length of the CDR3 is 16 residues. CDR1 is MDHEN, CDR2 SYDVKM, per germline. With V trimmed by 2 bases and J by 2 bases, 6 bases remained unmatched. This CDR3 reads CASSLPGLGVTDTQYF. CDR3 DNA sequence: TGTGCCAGCAGTTTACCGGGACTAGGAGTCACAGATACGCAGTATTTT.

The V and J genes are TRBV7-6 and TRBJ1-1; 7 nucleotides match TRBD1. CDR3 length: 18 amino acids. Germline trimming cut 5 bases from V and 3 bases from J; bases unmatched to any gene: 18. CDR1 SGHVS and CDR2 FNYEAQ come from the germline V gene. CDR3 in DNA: TGTGCCAGCAGCCCAGAAATGGGGATTACAGGGGACCACACTGAAGCTTTCTTT. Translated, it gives CASSPEMGITGDHTEAFF.

The CDR3 sequence is CASSLAIAGVSYNEQFF. CDR3 DNA sequence: TGTGCCAGCAGCTTGGCTATAGCGGGGGTCTCCTACAATGAGCAGTTCTTC. The V call is TRBV5-4, the J call TRBJ2-1; TRBD2 agrees at 9 bases. Trimming cost V 0 bases and J 0 bases; bases outside gene matches: 4. CDR3 length: 17 residues. CDR1 and CDR2 (germline): SGHNT, YYREEE (reference sequence).

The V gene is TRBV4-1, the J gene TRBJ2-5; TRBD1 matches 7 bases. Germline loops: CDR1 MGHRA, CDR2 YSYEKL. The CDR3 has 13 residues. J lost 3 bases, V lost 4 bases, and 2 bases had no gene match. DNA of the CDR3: TGCGCCAGCAGCCGCGGACAGGAAGAGACCCAGTACTTC. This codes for CASSRGQEETQYF.

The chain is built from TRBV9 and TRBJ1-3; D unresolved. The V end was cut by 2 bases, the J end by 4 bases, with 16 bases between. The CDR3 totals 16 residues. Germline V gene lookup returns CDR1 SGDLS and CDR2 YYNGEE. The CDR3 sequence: CASSVGPWEAGNTIYF. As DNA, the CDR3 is TGTGCCAGCAGCGTGGGCCCGTGGGAGGCAGGAAACACCATATATTTT.

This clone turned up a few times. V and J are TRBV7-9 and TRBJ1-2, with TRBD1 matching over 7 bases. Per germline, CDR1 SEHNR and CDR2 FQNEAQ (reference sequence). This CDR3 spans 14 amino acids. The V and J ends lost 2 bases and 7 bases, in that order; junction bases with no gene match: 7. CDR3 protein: CASSLLATGPGYTF. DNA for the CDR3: TGTGCCAGCAGCTTATTGGCGACAGGGCCTGGCTACACCTTC.

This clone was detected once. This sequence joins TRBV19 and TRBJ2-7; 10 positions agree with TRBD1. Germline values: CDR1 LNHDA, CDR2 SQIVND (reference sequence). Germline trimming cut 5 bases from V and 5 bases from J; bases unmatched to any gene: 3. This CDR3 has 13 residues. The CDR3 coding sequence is TGTGCCAGTAGTCCCGGACAGGGGGACGAGCAGTACTTC. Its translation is CASSPGQGDEQYF.

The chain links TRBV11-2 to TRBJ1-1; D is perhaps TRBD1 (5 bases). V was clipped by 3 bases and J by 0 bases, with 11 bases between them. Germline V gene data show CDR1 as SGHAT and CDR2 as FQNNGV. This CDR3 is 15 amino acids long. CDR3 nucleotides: TGTGCCAGCAGCTTGGTAGGGACTGTGAACACTGAAGCTTTCTTT. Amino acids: CASSLVGTVNTEAFF. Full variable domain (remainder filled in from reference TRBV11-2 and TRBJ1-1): EAGVAQSPRYKIIEKRQSVAFWCNPISGHATLYWYQQILGQGPKLLIQFQNNGVVDDSQLPKDRFSAERLKGVDSTLKIQPAKLEDSAVYLCASSLVGTVNTEAFFGQGTRLTVV.

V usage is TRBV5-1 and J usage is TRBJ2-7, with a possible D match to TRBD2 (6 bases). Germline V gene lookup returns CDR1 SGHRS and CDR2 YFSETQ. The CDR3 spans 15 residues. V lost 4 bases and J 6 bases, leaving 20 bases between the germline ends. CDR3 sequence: CASSGGTPAGLEQYF. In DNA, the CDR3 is TGCGCCAGCAGCGGCGGGACGCCCGCCGGTCTCGAGCAGTACTTC.

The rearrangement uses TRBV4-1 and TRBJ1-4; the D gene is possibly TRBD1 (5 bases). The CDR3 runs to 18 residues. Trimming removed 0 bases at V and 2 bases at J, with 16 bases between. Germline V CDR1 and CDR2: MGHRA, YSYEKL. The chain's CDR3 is CASSQERGSGGTNEKLFF. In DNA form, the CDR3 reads TGCGCCAGCAGCCAAGAGAGGGGCTCCGGGGGGACTAATGAAAAACTGTTTTTT.

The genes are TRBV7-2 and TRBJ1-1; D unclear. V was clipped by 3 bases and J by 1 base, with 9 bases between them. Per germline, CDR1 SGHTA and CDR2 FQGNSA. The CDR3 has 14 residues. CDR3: CASSFLGRNTEAFF. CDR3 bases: TGTGCCAGCAGCTTCCTTGGGCGGAACACTGAAGCTTTCTTT.

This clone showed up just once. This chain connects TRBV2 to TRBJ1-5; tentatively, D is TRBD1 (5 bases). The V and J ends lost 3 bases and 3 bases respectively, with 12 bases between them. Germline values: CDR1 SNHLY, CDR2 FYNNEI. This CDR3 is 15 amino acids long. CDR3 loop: CASSEGRVNNQPQHF. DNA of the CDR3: TGTGCCAGCAGTGAGGGCAGGGTGAACAATCAGCCCCAGCATTTT.

The CDR3 loop is CASSPPRGRTEAFF. DNA for the CDR3: TGTGCCAGCTCACCCCCCAGGGGGCGAACTGAAGCTTTCTTT. The J gene is TRBJ1-1, the V gene TRBV18; 8 nucleotides line up with TRBD1. The V gene's germline CDR1 is KGHSH and CDR2 LQKENI. The CDR3 sequence is 14 residues long. The trim removed 3 bases at V and 5 bases at J, leaving 5 bases unmatched.

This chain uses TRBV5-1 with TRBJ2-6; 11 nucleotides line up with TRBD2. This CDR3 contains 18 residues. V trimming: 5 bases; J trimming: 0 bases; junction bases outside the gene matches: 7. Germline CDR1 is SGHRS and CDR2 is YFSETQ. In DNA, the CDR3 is TGCGCCAGCAGGAAGACTAGCGGGACCCTCTCTGGGGCCAACGTCCTGACTTTC. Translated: CASRKTSGTLSGANVLTF.

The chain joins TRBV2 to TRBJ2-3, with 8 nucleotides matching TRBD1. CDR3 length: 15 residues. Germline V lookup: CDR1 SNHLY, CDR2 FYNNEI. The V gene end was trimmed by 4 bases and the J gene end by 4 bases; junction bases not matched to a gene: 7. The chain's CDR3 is CASSVGDRGADTQYF. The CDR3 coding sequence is TGTGCCAGCAGTGTGGGAGACAGGGGAGCAGATACGCAGTATTTT.

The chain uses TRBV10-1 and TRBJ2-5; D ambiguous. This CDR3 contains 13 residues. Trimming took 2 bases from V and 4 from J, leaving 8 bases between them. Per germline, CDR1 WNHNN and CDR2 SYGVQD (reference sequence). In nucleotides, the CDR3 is TGCGCCAGCAGTGAGGGTAGCTCAGAGACCCAGTACTTC. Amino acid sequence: CASSEGSSETQYF.

CDR3 coding DNA: TGTGCCTGGAGTAGACAGGACCGGTCACCCCTCCACTTT. Its translation: CAWSRQDRSPLHF. J is TRBJ1-6 and V is TRBV30, with a possible D match to TRBD1 (6 bases). Germline-derived CDR1 and CDR2 are GTSNPN and SVGIG (reference sequence). V was clipped by 2 bases and J by 10 bases, with 12 bases between them. The CDR3 has 13 amino acids.

For the CDR3, the DNA is TGTGCCAGCAGTTTAGCCACAGGGGCAGCTTTCTTT. Its translation is CASSLATGAAFF. The chain carries TRBV28 and TRBJ1-1; TRBD1 matches at 7 bases. The V gene's germline CDR1 is MDHEN and CDR2 SYDVKM. The CDR3 contains 12 residues. After removal of 2 bases from V and 10 bases from J, the junction contained 4 bases not matched to a gene.